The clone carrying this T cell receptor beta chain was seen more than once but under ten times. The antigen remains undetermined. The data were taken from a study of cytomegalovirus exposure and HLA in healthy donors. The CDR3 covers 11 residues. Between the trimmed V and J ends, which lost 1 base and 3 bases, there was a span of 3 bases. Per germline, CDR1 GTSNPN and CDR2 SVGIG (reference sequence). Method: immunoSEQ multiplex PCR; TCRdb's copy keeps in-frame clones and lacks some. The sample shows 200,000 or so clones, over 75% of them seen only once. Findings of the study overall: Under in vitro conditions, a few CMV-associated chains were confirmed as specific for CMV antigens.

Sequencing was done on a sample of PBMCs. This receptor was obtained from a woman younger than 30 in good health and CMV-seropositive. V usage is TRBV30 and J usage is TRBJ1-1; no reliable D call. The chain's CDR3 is CAWSADTEAFF. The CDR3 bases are TGTGCCTGGAGTGCGGACACTGAAGCTTTCTTT.